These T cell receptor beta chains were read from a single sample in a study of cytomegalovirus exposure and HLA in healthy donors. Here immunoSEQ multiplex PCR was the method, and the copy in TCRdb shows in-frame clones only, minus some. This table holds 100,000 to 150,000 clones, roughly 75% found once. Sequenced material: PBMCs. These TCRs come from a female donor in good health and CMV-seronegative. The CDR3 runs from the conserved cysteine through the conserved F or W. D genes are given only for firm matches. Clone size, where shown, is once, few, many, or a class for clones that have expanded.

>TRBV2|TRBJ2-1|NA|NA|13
CASRGLQNNEQFF
TGTGCCAGCAGGGGCTTACAAAACAATGAGCAGTTCTTC
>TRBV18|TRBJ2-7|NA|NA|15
CASSQGQPGAYEQYF
TGTGCCAGCTCACAAGGACAGCCTGGGGCCTACGAGCAGTACTTC
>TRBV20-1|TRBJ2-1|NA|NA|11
CSARGDNEQFF
TGCAGTGCTAGAGGCGACAATGAGCAGTTCTTC
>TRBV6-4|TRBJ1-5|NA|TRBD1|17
CASRGDRGLLSNQPQHF
TGTGCCAGCCGAGGGGACAGGGGACTCCTTAGCAATCAGCCCCAGCATTTT
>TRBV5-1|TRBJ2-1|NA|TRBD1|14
CASSQRTGSNEQFF
TGCGCCAGCAGCCAGAGGACAGGGTCCAATGAGCAGTTCTTC
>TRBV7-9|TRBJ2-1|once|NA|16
CASSRAHRTAQNEQFF
TGTGCCAGCAGTCGGGCCCATAGGACAGCGCAGAATGAGCAGTTCTTC
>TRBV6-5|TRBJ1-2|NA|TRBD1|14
CASSYSRTGNGYTF
TGTGCCAGCAGTTACTCTCGGACAGGGAATGGCTACACCTTC
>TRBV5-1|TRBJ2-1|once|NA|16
CASSLVGGLTQNEQFF
TGCGCCAGCAGCTTGGTCGGCGGCCTTACACAAAATGAGCAGTTCTTC
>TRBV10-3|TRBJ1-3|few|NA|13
CAIRRSLDDTIYF
TGTGCCATCAGGCGCTCTCTTGATGACACCATATATTTT
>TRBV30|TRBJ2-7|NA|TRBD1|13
CAWDRGRGYEQYF
TGTGCCTGGGACAGGGGGCGGGGGTACGAGCAGTACTTC
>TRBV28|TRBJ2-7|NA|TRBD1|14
CASSRDRGRYEQYF
TGTGCCAGCAGCCGCGACAGGGGTAGATACGAGCAGTACTTC
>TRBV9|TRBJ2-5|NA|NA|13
CASSVRGEETQYF
TGTGCCAGCAGCGTACGCGGGGAAGAGACCCAGTACTTC
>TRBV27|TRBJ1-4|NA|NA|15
CASSLLATTNEKLFF
TGTGCCAGCAGCCTCCTTGCGACAACTAATGAAAAACTGTTTTTT
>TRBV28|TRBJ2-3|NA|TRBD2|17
CASSNPQLAGSGDTQYF
TGTGCCAGCAGTAACCCACAACTAGCGGGAAGCGGAGATACGCAGTATTTT
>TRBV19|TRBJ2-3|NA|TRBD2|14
CASSSGTSLDTQYF
TGTGCCAGTAGTTCCGGGACTAGCTTAGATACGCAGTATTTT
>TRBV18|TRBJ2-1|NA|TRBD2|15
CASSPTSGGRNEQFF
TGTGCCAGCTCACCCACTAGCGGGGGTCGCAATGAGCAGTTCTTC
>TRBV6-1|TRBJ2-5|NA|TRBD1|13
CASSEQGAETQYF
TGTGCCAGCAGTGAACAGGGGGCAGAGACCCAGTACTTC
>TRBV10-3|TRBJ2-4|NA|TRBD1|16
CAISGDRGSAKNIQYF
TGTGCCATCAGTGGGGACAGGGGGTCTGCCAAAAACATTCAGTACTTC
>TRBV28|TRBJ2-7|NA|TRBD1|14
CASSLPGGTYEQYF
TGTGCCAGCAGTTTGCCAGGGGGAACCTACGAGCAGTACTTC
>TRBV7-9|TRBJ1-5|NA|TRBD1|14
CASSATGMDQPQHF
TGTGCCAGCAGCGCGACAGGGATGGATCAGCCCCAGCATTTT
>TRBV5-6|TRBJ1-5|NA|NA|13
CASSLGQYQPQHF
TGTGCCAGCAGCCTTGGACAGTATCAGCCCCAGCATTTT
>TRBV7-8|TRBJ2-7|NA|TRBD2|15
CASSLGGGRTYEQYF
TGTGCCAGCAGCTTAGGGGGGGGAAGAACCTACGAGCAGTACTTC
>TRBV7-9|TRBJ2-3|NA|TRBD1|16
CASSPRTGGYTDTQYF
TGTGCCAGCAGCCCGAGGACAGGGGGTTACACAGATACGCAGTATTTT
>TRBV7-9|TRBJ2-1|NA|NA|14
CASSDRTVNEGQFF
TGTGCCAGCAGCGACCGGACAGTCAATGAGGGGCAGTTCTTC
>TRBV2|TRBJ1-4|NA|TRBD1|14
CASRDTGGREKLFF
TGTGCCAGCAGAGACACAGGGGGCAGGGAAAAACTGTTTTTT
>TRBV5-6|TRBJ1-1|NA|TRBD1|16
CASSSRQGPLNTEAFF
TGTGCCAGCAGCTCCCGACAGGGCCCTCTGAACACTGAAGCTTTCTTT
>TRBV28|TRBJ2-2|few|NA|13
CASNDRNTGELFF
TGTGCCAGCAATGACAGAAACACCGGGGAGCTGTTTTTT
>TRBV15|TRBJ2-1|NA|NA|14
CATSRDTTSNEQFF
TGTGCCACCAGCAGGGATACGACTAGCAATGAGCAGTTCTTC
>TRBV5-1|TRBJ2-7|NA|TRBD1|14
CASSYGQGGLEQYF
TGCGCCAGCAGCTACGGACAGGGTGGACTGGAGCAGTACTTC
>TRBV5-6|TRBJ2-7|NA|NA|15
CASSWRLPDVYEQYF
TGTGCCAGCAGCTGGAGGCTCCCCGACGTCTACGAGCAGTACTTC
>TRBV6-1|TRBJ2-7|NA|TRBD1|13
CASRYRGRDEQYF
TGTGCCAGCAGGTACAGGGGGCGCGACGAGCAGTACTTC